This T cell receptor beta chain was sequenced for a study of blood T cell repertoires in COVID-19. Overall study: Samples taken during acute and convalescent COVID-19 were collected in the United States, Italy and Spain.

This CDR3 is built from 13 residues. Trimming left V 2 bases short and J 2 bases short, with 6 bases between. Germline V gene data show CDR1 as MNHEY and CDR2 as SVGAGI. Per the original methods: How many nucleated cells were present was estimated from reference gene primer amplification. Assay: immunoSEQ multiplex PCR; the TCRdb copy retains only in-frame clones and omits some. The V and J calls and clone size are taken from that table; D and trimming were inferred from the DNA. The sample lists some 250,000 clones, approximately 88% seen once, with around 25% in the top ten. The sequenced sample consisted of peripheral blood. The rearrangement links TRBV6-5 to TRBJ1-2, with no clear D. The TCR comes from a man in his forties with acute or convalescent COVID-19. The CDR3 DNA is TGTGCCAGCAGTTACACAACGAACTATGGCTACACCTTC. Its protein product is CASSYTTNYGYTF.